This paragraph reports one T cell receptor (beta chain). The antigen is unknown. This CDR3 region has 13 residues. CDR1 and CDR2 (germline): KGHSH, LQKENI. The V gene lost 5 bases and the J gene lost 1 base, with 9 bases spanning the gap. The method was immunoSEQ multiplex PCR; TCRdb's version includes in-frame clones alone and lacks a portion of them. The sample has under 95,000 clones; 65% to 85% are singletons. The sample belongs to a study of PD-1 blockade in mismatch repair-deficient tumors. Points from the study as a whole: Tumor-resident clones, often undetectable pretreatment in blood, expanded then contracted after pembrolizumab.

The source is an adult with mismatch repair-deficient cancer. Source: peripheral blood, taken 44 weeks after starting pembrolizumab. The chain joins TRBV18 to TRBJ2-7, with D hard to call. CDR3 sequence: CASSVGRSYEQYF. The CDR3 DNA is TGTGCCAGCTCAGTCGGCAGGTCCTACGAGCAGTACTTC.